This T cell receptor (beta chain) stems from a study of T cell repertoires in cytomegalovirus infection. Each CDR3 protein gets one entry after TCRdb re-called the reads with MiXCR. The sample yields 700,000 to 950,000 distinct CDR3 sequences, 30% to 35% seen once. This clonotype was found once. Antigen: not known. The V and J ends lost 6 bases and 0 bases, in that order; junction bases with no gene match: 2. In germline, CDR1 is SNHLY, CDR2 FYNNEI. The CDR3 is 14 amino acids. The specimen was cultured CD8+ T cells from PBMCs, collected from culture after CMV antigen stimulation. The rearrangement joins TRBV2 to TRBJ1-3, with TRBD1 identical over 7 bases. This sequence originates from a human donor in good health (CMV status not recorded). Some clones in this sample may be carry-over from other donors' samples. CDR3 coding DNA: TGTGCCAGCAGCGACAGGGTCTCTGGAAACACCATATATTTT. Its protein product is CASSDRVSGNTIYF.